These T cell receptor beta chains were read from a single sample in a study of shared clonotypes between healthy human individuals. The data were produced by immunoSEQ multiplex PCR, yet TCRdb's version contains in-frame clones alone and is incomplete. This repertoire shows more than 850,000 clones, 78% found once; its top ten account for under 0.65%. Source material: memory CD4+ T cells from PBMCs. The origin of the receptors is a man aged 18 to 29 in good health. Some clones in this sample may be carry-over from other donors' samples. CDR3s leave out the opening cysteine and the closing phenylalanine or tryptophan.

TRBJ2-7 13 TRBV28 ASSYIPSRGREQY
TRBJ1-1 11 TRBV6-6 ASSGRPGGEAF
TRBJ2-1 12 TRBV11-2 ASSLNSRLNEQF
TRBJ2-1 12 TRBV11-3 ASSFGGGSNEQF
TRBJ2-7 14 TRBV27 ASSLPRVGLSYEQY
TRBJ2-7 12 TRBV5-1 ASSPIAGSNEQY
TRBJ2-1 15 TRBV5-1 ASSLVAGASSYNEQF
TRBJ2-1 14 TRBV4-1 ASSDGLAGIYNEQF
TRBJ2-2 11 TRBV9 ASSVGIAGELF
TRBJ1-5 13 TRBV5-6 ASSRRQGGNQPQH
TRBJ2-5 16 TRBV28 ASSLGGLAGGAGETQY
TRBJ2-7 12 TRBV5-1 ASSPGQGWDEQY